One and the same sample provided the 20 T cell receptor beta chains below, sequenced in a study of early T cells in non-severe SARS-CoV-2 infection. Using its own MiXCR run on the 5' RACE reads, TCRdb lists one record per CDR3 protein. The repertoire consists of 95,000 to 120,000 distinct CDR3 sequences, with about an eighth occurring once and the leading ten covering around 3%. Sample: whole blood. All receptors come from an adult who was a healthcare worker with PCR-confirmed SARS-CoV-2 infection or an uninfected control (not recorded which).

This rearrangement joins TRBV6-6 to TRBJ1-6; D ambiguous. This CDR3 is built from 15 residues. Germline values: CDR1 MNHNY, CDR2 SVGAGI (reference sequence). Trimming took 2 bases from V and 7 from J, leaving 12 bases between them. The CDR3 region is CASSYDGSWNSPLHF. For the CDR3, the DNA is TGTGCCAGCAGTTACGACGGCTCCTGGAATTCACCCCTCCACTTT.

This clonotype was counted many times. This chain joins TRBV7-9 and TRBJ1-2; unclear D gene. The CDR3 is made up of 14 amino acids. V was pared by 5 bases and J by 4 bases, with 14 bases between. Germline V gives CDR1 SEHNR, CDR2 FQNEAQ (reference sequence). The chain's CDR3 is CASSPTEDLYGYTF. The DNA of the CDR3 is TGTGCCAGCAGCCCGACGGAGGATCTCTATGGCTACACCTTC. The full variable domain, its missing parts supplied by reference TRBV7-9 and TRBJ1-2, is DTGVSQNPRHKITKRGQNVTFRCDPISEHNRLYWYRQTLGQGPEFLTYFQNEAQLEKSRLLSDRFSAERPKGSFSTLEIQRTEQGDSAMYLCASSPTEDLYGYTFGSGTRLTVV.

This clonotype was observed a handful of times. V gene TRBV12-2 combines with J gene TRBJ1-1. TRBV12-2 is reported as a pseudogene. The CDR3 sequence is 13 residues long. CDR3 in amino acids: CASKREGGTEAFF. For the CDR3, the DNA is TGTGCAAGCAAAAGGGAGGGTGGCACTGAAGCTTTCTTT.

This clonotype was recorded many times. The chain is built from TRBV29-1 and TRBJ2-5; possibly TRBD2 for D (5 bases). This CDR3 has 14 amino acids. Trimming shortened V by 3 bases and J by 2 bases, and 13 bases separated the two germline ends. Germline CDR1 reads SQVTM; CDR2 reads ANQGSEA. The CDR3 sequence: CSVDISGLQETQYF. Here the CDR3 DNA reads TGCAGCGTTGACATATCGGGGTTACAAGAGACCCAGTACTTC.

This clonotype came up many times. The chain employs TRBV20-1 and TRBJ2-1, with TRBD2 matching 8 bases. In germline, CDR1 is DFQATT, CDR2 SNEGSKA (reference sequence). CDR3 size: 16 residues. V lost 3 bases, J lost 2 bases, and 9 bases stayed unmatched. The CDR3 DNA reads TGCAGTGCTAGGGTAGCGGGGACCATTACCTACAATGAGCAGTTCTTC. It yields the protein CSARVAGTITYNEQFF.

CDR3 sequence reads: CASSRDTYYEQYF. The CDR3 DNA is TGTGCCAGCTCCCGGGACACCTACTACGAGCAGTACTTC. The V gene is TRBV7-2, the J gene TRBJ2-7; tentatively, D is TRBD1 (6 bases). The CDR3 runs to 13 residues. Trimming left V 8 bases short and J 3 bases short, with 14 bases between. Germline-derived CDR1 and CDR2 are SGHTA and FQGNSA.

The rearrangement uses TRBV7-2 and TRBJ2-1; D call uncertain. The CDR3 is 16 amino acids. The germline V gene encodes CDR1 SGHTA and CDR2 FQGNSA. V shed 5 bases and J shed 0 bases, with 14 bases lying between them. For the CDR3, the DNA is TGTGCCAGCAGCCCGGCGGCTGAAAGCTCCTACAATGAGCAGTTCTTC. Encoded protein: CASSPAAESSYNEQFF.

In this sample, this clonotype turned up once. V gene TRBV27 combines with J gene TRBJ2-7, with 10 bases identical to TRBD2. CDR3 size: 15 residues. The germline V gene has CDR1 MNHEY and CDR2 SMNVEV (reference sequence). Trimming took 6 bases from V and 0 from J; bases not matched to a gene: 5. The CDR3 region is CASSLAGVSSYEQYF. In DNA, the CDR3 is TGTGCCAGCAGCCTAGCGGGAGTGAGCTCCTACGAGCAGTACTTC.

This clonotype has ten or more counts. The chain employs TRBV12-3 or TRBV12-4 and TRBJ2-3; 8 bases fit TRBD2. V lost 6 bases and J lost 6; bases outside the gene matches: 14. The CDR3 is 16 residues long. CDR3 nucleotide sequence: TGTGCCAGCAGCCCCCGAGCGGGGGCCCCTGGGGATACGCAGTATTTT. Its translation: CASSPRAGAPGDTQYF.

In this sample, this clonotype turned up many times. This chain uses TRBV25-1 with TRBJ2-1, with a possible D match to TRBD1 (6 bases). This CDR3 has 15 amino acids. The ends were cut back, 5 bases at V and 0 bases at J, with 11 bases in the middle. The germline V gene encodes CDR1 MGHDK and CDR2 SYGVNS. The CDR3 bases are TGTGCCAGCAGTACAGGGAAGAGCTCCTACAATGAGCAGTTCTTC. This encodes CASSTGKSSYNEQFF.

V usage is TRBV7-2 and J usage is TRBJ2-7; 15 bases align to TRBD2. The CDR3 extends over 16 amino acids. The ends lost 4 bases at V and 2 bases at J; junction bases unmatched: 3. Germline V gives CDR1 SGHTA, CDR2 FQGNSA. For the CDR3, the DNA is TGTGCCAGCAGCTACGGGACTAGCGGGAGGCCCTACGAGCAGTACTTC. Translation: CASSYGTSGRPYEQYF. Using reference TRBV7-2 and TRBJ2-7 for the parts outside the CDR3, the full variable domain is GAGVSQSPSNKVTEKGKDVELRCDPISGHTALYWYRQSLGQGLEFLIYFQGNSAPDKSGLPSDRFSAERTGGSVSTLTIQRTQQEDSAVYLCASSYGTSGRPYEQYFGPGTRLTVT.

J is TRBJ2-1 and V is TRBV29-1; D may correspond to TRBD1 or TRBD2 (5 bases each). Germline V gives CDR1 SQVTM, CDR2 ANQGSEA. V dropped 4 bases and J dropped 8 bases, with 18 bases sitting between them. There are 14 residues in the CDR3. CDR3 DNA: TGCAGCGTTGGAGGGACCCTCCTACGGGATGAGCAGTTCTTC. This gives the protein CSVGGTLLRDEQFF.

This clonotype was counted at least ten times. The J gene is TRBJ1-2, the V gene TRBV20-1, with 7 bases matching TRBD1. The germline V gene encodes CDR1 DFQATT and CDR2 SNEGSKA (reference sequence). This CDR3 is 12 amino acids long. With 4 bases clipped from V and 7 bases from J, the junction kept 6 bases outside the gene matches. The chain's CDR3 is CSAKKTGVGYTF. The CDR3 coding sequence is TGCAGTGCTAAAAAAACAGGGGTTGGCTACACCTTC.

This clonotype has more than one count but fewer than ten. V gene TRBV29-1 combines with J gene TRBJ1-1; D not certain. Germline CDR1 reads SQVTM; CDR2 reads ANQGSEA. V lost 7 bases to trimming and J lost 0 bases, with 12 bases between them. The CDR3 spans 13 residues. CDR3 sequence (DNA): TGCAGCGGCCACGGAGATTTGAACACTGAAGCTTTCTTT. The encoded protein is CSGHGDLNTEAFF.

This clonotype showed up just a few times. The chain combines TRBV6-2 or TRBV6-3 with TRBJ2-1; 7 bases fit TRBD2. V shed 8 bases, J shed 2 bases, and the junction held 0 bases outside the gene matches. The V gene's germline CDR1 is MNHEY and CDR2 SVGEGT. The CDR3 runs 12 residues. The CDR3 here is CASGRAYNEQFF. The CDR3 nucleotides read TGTGCCAGCGGGAGGGCCTACAATGAGCAGTTCTTC.

The chain combines TRBV24-1 with TRBJ2-1; 12 bases fit TRBD2. Trimming at V came to 9 bases and at J to 4 bases, leaving 18 bases not matched to a gene. The CDR3 consists of 19 residues. Germline CDR1 KGHDR, CDR2 SFDVKD. CDR3 bases: TGTGCCACCGAGAAAAGACTAGCGGGAGCTTCCGGCCCATACAATGAGCAGTTCTTC. Its protein is CATEKRLAGASGPYNEQFF.

This clonotype was observed a handful of times. The chain combines TRBV7-6 with TRBJ2-2, with 12 bases identical to TRBD2. The CDR3 is 17 residues long. J lost 6 bases, V lost 5 bases, and 10 bases had no gene match. Germline values: CDR1 SGHVS, CDR2 FNYEAQ. The CDR3 nucleotides are TGTGCCAGCAGCCGTTTTGCTGCTAGCGGGGGGGCCGGGGAGCTGTTTTTT. Translated: CASSRFAASGGAGELFF.

This chain connects TRBV2 to TRBJ2-3; TRBD2 aligns across 8 bases. Germline V gene sequence: CDR1 SNHLY, CDR2 FYNNEI. Trimming at V came to 10 bases and at J to 0 bases, leaving 15 bases not matched to a gene. This CDR3 is 17 amino acids long. The CDR3 sequence is CATTPLASGFSTDTQYF. The CDR3 coding sequence is TGTGCCACCACACCCCTTGCTAGCGGGTTTAGCACAGATACGCAGTATTTT. Full variable domain (outside the CDR3, taken from reference TRBV2 and TRBJ2-3): EPEVTQTPSHQVTQMGQEVILRCVPISNHLYFYWYRQILGQKVEFLVSFYNNEISEKSEIFDDQFSVERPDGSNFTLKIRSTKLEDSAMYFCATTPLASGFSTDTQYFGPGTRLTVL.

This clonotype was detected many times. The J gene is TRBJ1-4, the V gene TRBV19, with 7 bases matching TRBD1. CDR3 length equals 15 residues. V dropped 6 bases and J dropped 8; count of bases not matched to a gene: 12. Germline CDR1 reads LNHDA; CDR2 reads SQIVND (reference sequence). CDR3 in amino acids: CASSRGQVGREKLFF. The CDR3 DNA follows: TGTGCCAGTAGCCGCGGACAGGTCGGGCGAGAAAAACTGTTTTTT.

The table lists this clonotype with many counts. The chain couples TRBV12-3 or TRBV12-4 to TRBJ2-7, with D unclear. Deletions cut 7 bases from V and 0 bases from J, with 10 bases between. This CDR3 spans 13 amino acids. Here the CDR3 DNA reads TGTGCCAGCACCCGGGCCAACTCCTACGAGCAGTACTTC. It codes for CASTRANSYEQYF.